This section outlines one TCR beta chain sequence together with its context. Antigen unknown. In the PCR, 60 Vbeta and 13 Jbeta primers were used. Here immunoSEQ multiplex PCR was the method, and the copy in TCRdb shows in-frame clones only, minus some. The sample has around 200,000 clones; over 75% are singletons. This entry is derived from a study of cytomegalovirus exposure and HLA in healthy donors. Overall study results and limits: Highest at DRB1 and lowest at HLA-C, TCR association rates differed among HLA loci in a later analysis. There were some public TCRs occurring in many donors, but most TCR sequences were rare.

This sequence originates from a female donor in good health and CMV-seronegative. The sequenced sample was PBMCs.

The CDR3 DNA follows: TGTGCCAGCCATCTCGGACAGGGGGCGAACACTGAAGCTTTCTTT. Translation gives CASHLGQGANTEAFF. The chain recombines TRBV18 with TRBJ1-1, with 11 bases lining up with TRBD1. Germline values: CDR1 KGHSH, CDR2 LQKENI. The CDR3 extends over 15 amino acids. V was pared by 8 bases and J by 1 base, with 6 bases of the junction left unmatched.